This T cell receptor beta chain is drawn from a study of naive and memory T cell subsets. Germline assignment: CDR1 MDHEN and CDR2 SYDVKM. The CDR3 consists of 14 residues. Deletions cut 10 bases from V and 8 bases from J, with 23 bases between. Four PCR rounds used nested alpha and beta constant region primers plus the SP2 primer. In TCRdb, the 5' RACE reads were re-called with MiXCR into one record per CDR3 protein. The sample yields about 57,000 distinct CDR3 sequences, approximately 8% seen once. The library had UMIs added by 3' ligation of an oligonucleotide to TCR cDNA. Input was roughly 1 to 1,100 ng of DNase-treated total RNA without cell sorting. With respect to this clonotype: A read error may explain this, as a much larger clone is one base away.

The receptor's source is a female donor in good health. The V and J genes are TRBV28 and TRBJ1-1; no firm D call. CDR3 DNA: TGTGCCACCATCCCAACTACATCCGGTACGGAAGCTTTCTTT. This encodes CATIPTTSGTEAFF. Variable domain in full (rest from reference TRBV28 and TRBJ1-1): DVKVTQSSRYLVKRTGEKVFLECVQDMDHENMFWYRQDPGLGLRLIYFSYDVKMKEKGDIPEGYSVSREKKERFSLILESASTNQTSMYLCATIPTTSGTEAFFGQGTRLTVV.